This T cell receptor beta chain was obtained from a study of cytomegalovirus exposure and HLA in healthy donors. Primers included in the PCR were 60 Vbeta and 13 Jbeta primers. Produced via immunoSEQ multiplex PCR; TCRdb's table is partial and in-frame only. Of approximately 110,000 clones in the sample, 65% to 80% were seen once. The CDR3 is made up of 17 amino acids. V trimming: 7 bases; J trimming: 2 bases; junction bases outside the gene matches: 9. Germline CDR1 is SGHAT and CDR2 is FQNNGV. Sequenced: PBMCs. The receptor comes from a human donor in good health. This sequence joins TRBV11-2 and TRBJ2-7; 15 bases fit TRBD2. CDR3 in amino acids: CASNRGLAGGPTYEQYF. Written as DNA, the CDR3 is TGTGCCAGCAACCGGGGACTAGCGGGAGGACCCACCTACGAGCAGTACTTC.